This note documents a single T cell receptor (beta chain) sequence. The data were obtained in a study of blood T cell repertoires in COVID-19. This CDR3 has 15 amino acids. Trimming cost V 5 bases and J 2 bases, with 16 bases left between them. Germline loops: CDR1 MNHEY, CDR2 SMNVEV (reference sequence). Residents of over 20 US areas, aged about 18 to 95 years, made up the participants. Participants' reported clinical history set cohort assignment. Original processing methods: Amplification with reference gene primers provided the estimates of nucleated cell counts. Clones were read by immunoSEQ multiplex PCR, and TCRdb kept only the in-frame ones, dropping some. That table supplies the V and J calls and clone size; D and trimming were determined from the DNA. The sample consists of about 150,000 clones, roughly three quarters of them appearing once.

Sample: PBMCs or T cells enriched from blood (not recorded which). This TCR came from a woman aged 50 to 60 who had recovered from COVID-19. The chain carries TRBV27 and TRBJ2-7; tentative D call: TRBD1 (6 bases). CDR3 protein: CASSPRTVLPYEQYF. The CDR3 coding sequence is TGTGCCAGCAGTCCCCGGACAGTTCTACCCTACGAGCAGTACTTC.